Below are 4 T cell receptor beta chains sequenced from a single sample in a study of T cells in Graves' hyperthyroidism and ophthalmopathy. The TCR beta CDR3 regions underwent amplification using RNA transcripts as the source. A first-round RT-PCR of the TCR CDR3 used the HTBI primer set. From the multiplex PCR reads, TCRdb called clonotypes with MiXCR, one entry per CDR3 protein. In the table there are some 510,000 distinct CDR3 sequences, less than 25% of which are singletons. Sequenced material: blood. The receptors here all came from a man between 18 and 35 years old with Graves' hyperthyroidism.

V gene TRBV20-1 combines with J gene TRBJ1-3; unclear D gene. CDR3 length: 14 residues. Trimming took off 0 bases at V and 3 bases at J, with 9 bases between the two ends. Germline CDR1 DFQATT, CDR2 SNEGSKA (reference sequence). In nucleotides, the CDR3 is TGCAGTGCTAGAGAACCCCGCATTGGAAACACCATATATTTT. Its protein is CSAREPRIGNTIYF.

This clonotype was detected ten times or more. The V and J genes are TRBV15 and TRBJ1-5; D is undetermined. There are 15 residues in the CDR3. Germline loops: CDR1 LNHNV, CDR2 YYDKDF (reference sequence). Trimming shortened V by 7 bases and J by 2 bases, and 15 bases separated the two germline ends. The CDR3 DNA reads TGTGCCACCACCTCGGGGTTGGGAGGCAATCAGCCCCAGCATTTT. Its protein is CATTSGLGGNQPQHF. The complete variable domain, with remaining parts taken from reference TRBV15 and TRBJ1-5, reads DAMVIQNPRYQVTQFGKPVTLSCSQTLNHNVMYWYQQKSSQAPKLLFHYYDKDFNNEADTPDNFQSRRPNTSFCFLDIRSPGLGDTAMYLCATTSGLGGNQPQHFGDGTRLSIL.

This clonotype showed up many times. J is TRBJ2-5 and V is TRBV7-8, with TRBD2 matching over 14 bases. Germline trimming cut 8 bases from V and 3 bases from J; bases unmatched to any gene: 17. The germline V gene has CDR1 SGHVS and CDR2 FQNEAQ. The CDR3 length is 19 residues. This CDR3 is CASLAPPGLAGVDKETQYF. DNA of the CDR3: TGTGCCAGCTTAGCCCCGCCGGGACTAGCGGGGGTTGACAAAGAGACCCAGTACTTC.

The V call is TRBV20-1, the J call TRBJ1-1, with TRBD1 matching over 7 bases. V shed 5 bases, J shed 5 bases, and the junction held 11 bases outside the gene matches. The CDR3 has 14 amino acids. Germline lookup yields CDR1 DFQATT and CDR2 SNEGSKA (reference sequence). In DNA, the CDR3 is TGCAGTGCTTCTCTCACAGGGGAGGCAACTGAAGCTTTCTTT. Protein sequence: CSASLTGEATEAFF.